The 11 T cell receptor beta chains below all came from one sample that was sequenced in a study of CD8+CD57+ T cells in acquired aplastic anemia. Genomic DNA templated the TCR beta VDJ and CDR3 profiling. TCRdb processed the reads anew with MiXCR; each CDR3 protein has one entry. The data contain 150,000 to 200,000 distinct CDR3 sequences, about three fifths of them singletons. Sequenced material: sorted CD4+, CD8+, or CD8+CD57+ T cells (not recorded which) from PBMCs. Receptor source: a human donor in good health.

The V call is TRBV10-3, the J call TRBJ1-1, with D uncertain. Trimming shortened V by 0 bases and J by 1 base, and 12 bases separated the two germline ends. CDR1 and CDR2 (germline): ENHRY, SYGVKD. The CDR3 runs 16 residues. The DNA for the CDR3 is TGTGCCATCAGTGAGTCGGCAGTAGATTGGAACACTGAAGCTTTCTTT. Amino acid sequence: CAISESAVDWNTEAFF.

The chain couples TRBV2 to TRBJ2-1; D remains ambiguous. This CDR3 is built from 15 residues. V lost 2 bases, J lost 8 bases, and 16 bases lay in between. Germline V gene data show CDR1 as SNHLY and CDR2 as FYNNEI. The CDR3 region has the DNA TGTGCCAGCAGTGAAAGGGCTCCCATTGGGGATGAGCAGTTCTTC. Translation: CASSERAPIGDEQFF. The full variable domain, its missing parts supplied by reference TRBV2 and TRBJ2-1, is EPEVTQTPSHQVTQMGQEVILRCVPISNHLYFYWYRQILGQKVEFLVSFYNNEISEKSEIFDDQFSVERPDGSNFTLKIRSTKLEDSAMYFCASSERAPIGDEQFFGPGTRLTVL.

The CDR3 nucleotides are TGTGCCAGCAGCCTACAGGGGGCTGGTTGGTATGAGCAGTTCTTC. Amino acids: CASSLQGAGWYEQFF. This chain connects TRBV7-9 to TRBJ2-1, with 9 bases aligning to TRBD1. The trim removed 5 bases at V and 8 bases at J, leaving 10 bases unmatched. Germline values: CDR1 SEHNR, CDR2 FQNEAQ (reference sequence). The CDR3 has 15 residues.

In DNA form, the CDR3 reads TGCAGTGCGTCGACAGGGGGGACTGAAGCTTTCTTT. It translates to CSASTGGTEAFF. The V and J genes are TRBV20-1 and TRBJ1-1, with 9 bases lining up with TRBD1. In germline, CDR1 is DFQATT, CDR2 SNEGSKA (reference sequence). J lost 5 bases, V lost 6 bases, and 4 bases had no gene match. The CDR3 totals 12 residues.

CDR3 sequence: CASAVAGPSGYTF. The CDR3 DNA follows: TGTGCCAGCGCGGTCGCGGGCCCGTCTGGCTACACCTTC. V and J are TRBV6-2 or TRBV6-3 and TRBJ1-2; D not resolved. CDR3 length: 13 amino acids. The germline V and J ends were trimmed by 8 bases and 7 bases, with 17 bases remaining between them. Germline V lookup: CDR1 MNHEY, CDR2 SVGEGT.

This clonotype was seen more than once but under ten times. Here the CDR3 DNA reads TGCAGTGCTAGAGACACAGACTTTAGCAATCAGCCCCAGCATTTT. Protein: CSARDTDFSNQPQHF. The chain has TRBV20-1 and TRBJ1-5; D is ambiguous. In germline, CDR1 is DFQATT, CDR2 SNEGSKA (reference sequence). The V end lost 0 bases, the J end lost 0 bases, and 9 bases lay between the germline ends. The CDR3 runs 15 residues.

The chain combines TRBV9 with TRBJ1-6; D gene ambiguous. The germline V gene has CDR1 SGDLS and CDR2 YYNGEE. The CDR3 length is 12 residues. Trimming pared 5 bases from V and 14 bases from J, leaving 14 bases between. The CDR3 coding sequence is TGTGCCAGCAGTCTTGGGTGGAAAGCCCTCCACTTT. This translates into CASSLGWKALHF. Looking up the rest from reference TRBV9 and TRBJ1-6 gives the full variable domain: DSGVTQTPKHLITATGQRVTLRCSPRSGDLSVYWYQQSLDQGLQFLIQYYNGEERAKGNILERFSAQQFPDLHSELNLSSLELGDSALYFCASSLGWKALHFGNGTRLTVT.

This clonotype has only one observation. V gene TRBV7-3 combines with J gene TRBJ1-1; possible D gene TRBD1, 6 bases. Germline V gene data show CDR1 as SGHTA and CDR2 as FQGTGA. With 11 bases removed from V and 4 bases from J, the gap between germline ends came to 20 bases. This CDR3 region has 14 residues. The CDR3 sequence is CAWSSGVYSTEAFF. As DNA, the CDR3 is TGTGCCTGGAGTTCAGGGGTTTATAGCACTGAAGCTTTCTTT.

This chain joins TRBV7-9 and TRBJ2-7; 8 nucleotides line up with TRBD2. CDR1 and CDR2 from the germline V gene are SEHNR and FQNEAQ (reference sequence). The CDR3 sequence is 13 residues long. The J segment lost 6 bases and the V segment lost 1 base, leaving 2 bases of the junction unmatched. The CDR3 loop reads CASSLGTSCEQYF. The CDR3 nucleotides are TGTGCCAGCAGCTTAGGGACTAGCTGCGAGCAGTACTTC.

This chain connects TRBV9 to TRBJ2-5; the D call may be TRBD1 or TRBD2 (6 bases each). Trimming took off 0 bases at V and 1 base at J, with 16 bases between the two ends. Looked up from germline, CDR1 is SGDLS and CDR2 is YYNGEE. CDR3 length: 17 amino acids. The CDR3, as DNA: TGTGCCAGCAGCGTAGGGGGTGGCGGGGACACCCAAGAGACCCAGTACTTC. This encodes CASSVGGGGDTQETQYF. Together with reference TRBV9 and TRBJ2-5, the CDR3 gives the full variable domain: DSGVTQTPKHLITATGQRVTLRCSPRSGDLSVYWYQQSLDQGLQFLIQYYNGEERAKGNILERFSAQQFPDLHSELNLSSLELGDSALYFCASSVGGGGDTQETQYFGPGTRLLVL.

V usage is TRBV7-9 and J usage is TRBJ2-3, with D possibly matching TRBD1 (6 bases). The CDR3 sequence is 17 residues long. The V end was cut by 1 base, the J end by 2 bases, with 16 bases between. Germline CDR1 reads SEHNR; CDR2 reads FQNEAQ (reference sequence). CDR3 coding DNA: TGTGCCAGCAGCTTAGAATCTGCTAGGACAGACACAGATACGCAGTATTTT. Residues: CASSLESARTDTDTQYF.